These T cell receptor beta chains were read from a single sample in a study of graft-versus-host responses after intestinal transplantation. Sequencing used immunoSEQ multiplex PCR; TCRdb keeps in-frame clones, though not all of them. Counted here are tens of thousands of clones, approximately 94% occurring once; the ten biggest clones make up approximately 0.2%. These receptors have no identified antigens. This material consisted of unstimulated CD4+ T cells sorted from spleen or lymph node cells, taken before transplant. The receptors come from a human donor who was the organ donor for an intestinal transplant. Each CDR3 is given without its conserved first and last residue.

CDR3aa	len	v_gene
ASSLTGANEKLF	12	TRBV5-1
ATSRGPGTSSGNTIY	15	TRBV15
ASSDRGGGETQY	12	TRBV2
AISGAGNTEAF	11	TRBV10-3
ASILRMGQGRTEAF	14	TRBV27
ASSFERRDGELF	12	TRBV27
ASSVPGQGATEAF	13	TRBV6-5
ASRITGSIHGYT	12	TRBV2
ASSQDYRTGFQY	12	TRBV14
ASSLVSREETQY	12	TRBV7-9
ASSLSLLAGTYEQY	14	TRBV27
ASSLRQGTPYEQY	13	TRBV7-3
ASSPPWVPYEQY	12	TRBV18
ASSTRTGPNTGELF	14	TRBV5-1
ASSQNRGPTEAF	12	TRBV4-2
ASSLLSRGQNTEAF	14	TRBV5-1
ASSTELGFSYEQY	13	TRBV19
ASSTGGGGPLRYGYT	15	TRBV28
ASSMDSRTDTQF	12	TRBV6-1
ASSLDSPGTAF	11	TRBV5-4
ASSEAKNTEAF	11	TRBV6-1
ASRARKGAYEQY	12	TRBV5-6
AWSALGRSTGELF	13	TRBV30
ASTPPGGAYEQY	12	TRBV28
ASSQRDRGKDTQY	13	TRBV4-3
ASKRTGRNEQF	11	TRBV25-1
ATSRAVQWDQPQH	13	TRBV15
ASGDKRTKNEQF	12	TRBV28
ASSYWSGGQETQY	13	TRBV6-5
ASSLDRAGGDEQF	13	TRBV2
ASSPGRERGYT	11	TRBV7-3
ASSLGPGQGAEEQY	14	TRBV5-5
ASSSPTSGIPEQF	13	TRBV4-2
ASSEGRTGTDTQY	13	TRBV5-1
ASSTLNWDSTVYEQY	15	TRBV21-1
ASMLTGGNTEAF	12	TRBV28
ASSDRSIGGTDTQY	14	TRBV10-1
ASSRVTTDTQY	11	TRBV4-2
ASSPVEDGYT	10	TRBV5-5
ASSARQGASSYNSPLH	16	TRBV11-2
ASSLNSPGTSDTQY	14	TRBV7-3
ASSPTGNVLSYNSPLH	16	TRBV5-1
ASRAGTNQETQY	12	TRBV2
ASSVLSGGETQY	12	TRBV9
ASSREVPYEQY	11	TRBV19
ASSDGGEGTDTQY	13	TRBV2
ASSGMVLAKNIQY	13	TRBV6-5
ASSLARDNEQF	11	TRBV7-2
ATSRDSAGSYEQY	13	TRBV15